This TCR beta chain is from a study of blood T cells in healthy people across ages. Study summary: About one barcoded TCR beta cDNA was captured per two T cells.

The germline gives CDR1 SGHRS, CDR2 YFSETQ. This CDR3 contains 18 residues. The V end lost 5 bases, the J end lost 0 bases, and 18 bases lay between the germline ends. Isolation recovered at least 6 million PBMCs from every sample. Next came a second PCR, run for about 6 to 11 cycles, which used a sample-barcoded 5' primer along with a J-beta primer mix. TCRdb ran MiXCR on the 5' RACE reads and lists one entry per CDR3 protein. The sample holds about 400,000 distinct CDR3 sequences, roughly half seen once. This clonotype was obtained from a man in his 60s in good health. The chain carries TRBV5-1 and TRBJ2-6; tentatively, D is TRBD1 (5 bases). The sample comprised blood. The chain's CDR3 is CASRTENRLHSGANVLTF. The CDR3 nucleotides read TGCGCCAGCAGGACAGAAAACAGGCTCCACTCTGGGGCCAACGTCCTGACTTTC.